These 32 T cell receptor beta chains share one sample of origin, sequenced in a study of T cell responses to AZD1222 COVID-19 vaccine. Assay: immunoSEQ multiplex PCR; the TCRdb copy retains only in-frame clones and omits some. The table shows 60,000 to 80,000 clones, with over 85% occurring only once. The starting material was peripheral blood, obtained on day 0 of AZD1222 vaccination. These receptors were obtained from an adult in good health.

The chain is built from TRBV6-1 and TRBJ1-6; D uncertain. Germline V gene lookup returns CDR1 MNHNS and CDR2 SASEGT. Trimming pared 1 base from V and 10 bases from J, leaving 14 bases between. The CDR3 is 15 amino acids. The CDR3, as DNA: TGTGCCAGCAGTGAAGGGCCAGCGGCTGGCTCACCCCTCCACTTT. Its protein is CASSEGPAAGSPLHF.

A few counts support this clone. The genes are TRBV5-1 and TRBJ2-1, with 10 bases that match TRBD2. V lost 4 bases to trimming and J lost 6 bases; unmatched junction nucleotides: 7. CDR1 and CDR2 (germline): SGHRS, YFSETQ. This CDR3 has 15 residues. The CDR3 DNA is TGCGCCAGCAGCCCCCGACTAGCGGGTAGCAATGAGCAGTTCTTC. Amino acids: CASSPRLAGSNEQFF.

V usage is TRBV12-3 or TRBV12-4 and J usage is TRBJ2-1; D gene unclear. The CDR3 totals 13 residues. Trimming removed 5 bases at V and 5 bases at J, with 10 bases between. The CDR3 protein is CASSLTRDNEQFF. The CDR3 DNA reads TGTGCCAGCAGTCTGACACGAGACAATGAGCAGTTCTTC.

V gene TRBV19 combines with J gene TRBJ1-5; possible D gene TRBD1, 5 bases. CDR1 LNHDA and CDR2 SQIVND come from the germline V gene (reference sequence). This CDR3 contains 13 residues. Trimming cost V 3 bases and J 7 bases, with 10 bases left between them. The CDR3 DNA reads TGTGCCAGTAGTATCAGGGATCCCCAGCCCCAGCATTTT. Translated, it gives CASSIRDPQPQHF. The complete variable domain, with remaining parts taken from reference TRBV19 and TRBJ1-5, reads DGGITQSPKYLFRKEGQNVTLSCEQNLNHDAMYWYRQDPGQGLRLIYYSQIVNDFQKGDIAEGYSVSREKKESFPLTVTSAQKNPTAFYLCASSIRDPQPQHFGDGTRLSIL.

The rearrangement uses TRBV5-4 and TRBJ2-7; TRBD1 aligns across 9 bases. CDR3 length equals 15 residues. V lost 4 bases, J lost 2 bases, and 7 bases stayed unmatched. Germline-derived CDR1 and CDR2 are SGHNT and YYREEE (reference sequence). The CDR3 nucleotides read TGTGCCAGCAGCACCCGAGGGACAGGGACCTACGAGCAGTACTTC. Encoded protein: CASSTRGTGTYEQYF.

This chain joins TRBV5-8 and TRBJ1-5, with D perhaps matching TRBD1 (6 bases). Trimming removed 5 bases at V and 0 bases at J, with 18 bases between. Per the germline V gene, CDR1 is SGHTS and CDR2 is YDEGEE. This CDR3 has 17 amino acids. This CDR3 is CASSFPGQSNSNQPQHF. The DNA for the CDR3 is TGTGCCAGCAGTTTCCCGGGACAATCGAATAGCAATCAGCCCCAGCATTTT.

V gene TRBV9 combines with J gene TRBJ2-1, with TRBD2 matching over 11 bases. The germline CDR1 and CDR2 sequences are SGDLS and YYNGEE. This CDR3 contains 16 residues. J lost 3 bases, V lost 3 bases, and 5 bases had no gene match. CDR3 amino acids: CASSALLAGDYNEQFF. The CDR3 nucleotides are TGTGCCAGCAGCGCCTTACTAGCGGGGGACTACAATGAGCAGTTCTTC.

This chain links TRBV5-1 with TRBJ2-6; D ambiguous. In germline, CDR1 is SGHRS, CDR2 YFSETQ. Trimming removed 0 bases at V and 0 bases at J, with 13 bases between. The CDR3 covers 18 residues. The chain's CDR3 is CASSLGLRASSGANVLTF. DNA of the CDR3: TGCGCCAGCAGCTTGGGATTACGGGCCAGCTCTGGGGCCAACGTCCTGACTTTC.

The chain joins TRBV11-2 to TRBJ2-3; no reliable D call. V lost 2 bases, J lost 2 bases, and 11 bases lay in between. Germline V lookup: CDR1 SGHAT, CDR2 FQNNGV. The CDR3 is made up of 15 amino acids. CDR3 in DNA: TGTGCCAGCAGCTTATCGGGTTTCGACACAGATACGCAGTATTTT. Translated: CASSLSGFDTDTQYF.

This chain joins TRBV6-5 and TRBJ1-3, with a weak D call TRBD1 (5 bases). Trimming cost V 6 bases and J 0 bases, with 9 bases left between them. The CDR3 is 14 residues long. Germline CDR1 and CDR2: MNHEY and SVGAGI. This chain's CDR3 is CASRTVSSGNTIYF. The CDR3 nucleotides read TGTGCCAGCAGGACAGTGAGCTCTGGAAACACCATATATTTT.

V is TRBV7-9 and J is TRBJ2-7; unclear D gene. The CDR3 runs 14 residues. V was cut by 0 bases and J by 3 bases, with 9 bases left in between. Germline CDR1 reads SEHNR; CDR2 reads FQNEAQ (reference sequence). The CDR3 bases are TGTGCCAGCAGCTTAGCGAACACCGACTACGAGCAGTACTTC. Protein product: CASSLANTDYEQYF.

This sequence joins TRBV5-6 and TRBJ1-6, with D perhaps matching TRBD1 (6 bases). Trimming removed 0 bases at V and 15 bases at J, with 13 bases between. Germline V gene data show CDR1 as SGHDT and CDR2 as YYEEEE. This CDR3 has 13 residues. The CDR3 DNA sequence: TGTGCCAGCAGCTTGGTGGCACAGGGACTCCTCCACTTT. This gives the protein CASSLVAQGLLHF.

The chain couples TRBV3-1 (or the pseudogene TRBV3-2) to TRBJ2-3; D is tentatively TRBD1 or TRBD2 (7 bases each). V shed 8 bases and J shed 1 base, with 19 bases lying between them. Germline loops: CDR1 LGHDT, CDR2 YNNKEL (reference sequence). This CDR3 has 16 residues. The CDR3 is CASGLRGLAGTDTQYF. CDR3 nucleotides: TGTGCCAGCGGCTTAAGGGGGCTAGCGGGCACAGATACGCAGTATTTT.

V and J are TRBV9 and TRBJ2-1; D possibly corresponds to TRBD2 (5 bases). V dropped 3 bases and J dropped 6 bases, with 10 bases sitting between them. CDR1 and CDR2 from the germline V gene are SGDLS and YYNGEE. This CDR3 spans 13 amino acids. The CDR3 bases are TGTGCCAGCAGCGCCGGACTTACCAATGAGCAGTTCTTC. As protein: CASSAGLTNEQFF.

The CDR3 region is CASSTGRYTEAFF. CDR3 in DNA: TGCGCCAGCAGCACGGGACGGTACACTGAAGCTTTCTTT. The gene calls are TRBV5-1 and TRBJ1-1; TRBD1 is a possible D gene (5 bases). CDR1 and CDR2 from the germline V gene are SGHRS and YFSETQ. V was pared by 4 bases and J by 3 bases, with 10 bases between. This CDR3 has 13 residues.

Only a few counts were recorded for this clone. The chain joins TRBV12-5 to TRBJ2-7; D not certain. Germline V gives CDR1 LGHNT, CDR2 FRNRAP. Trimming left V 1 base short and J 5 bases short, with 9 bases between. The CDR3 is 13 residues long. The CDR3 sequence is CASGLDFQDEQYF. As DNA, the CDR3 is TGTGCTAGTGGTTTGGACTTCCAGGACGAGCAGTACTTC.

The V call is TRBV5-1, the J call TRBJ2-1; 8 bases are shared with TRBD2. CDR1 and CDR2 from the germline V gene are SGHRS and YFSETQ. This CDR3 spans 17 amino acids. J was trimmed by 7 bases and V by 4 bases; bases with no gene match: 16. The CDR3 reads CASSSRRGGGKGNEQFF. CDR3 bases: TGCGCCAGCAGCAGCCGCCGAGGCGGGGGGAAAGGGAATGAGCAGTTCTTC.

CDR3 sequence: CASSTGTDTQYF. The CDR3 nucleotides are TGTGCCAGCAGCACAGGAACAGATACGCAGTATTTT. The chain recombines TRBV7-8 with TRBJ2-3, with D tentatively TRBD1 (5 bases). CDR1 and CDR2 from the germline V gene are SGHVS and FQNEAQ. This CDR3 is 12 amino acids long. The V end lost 5 bases, the J end lost 3 bases, and 6 bases lay between the germline ends.

The chain employs TRBV7-2 and TRBJ1-2; D possibly corresponds to TRBD1 (5 bases). V shed 3 bases and J shed 4 bases, with 12 bases lying between them. Germline V lookup: CDR1 SGHTA, CDR2 FQGNSA. The CDR3 has 14 amino acids. For the CDR3, the DNA is TGTGCCAGCAGCTTGGGGACCGCGACCTATGGCTACACCTTC. This codes for CASSLGTATYGYTF.

This chain uses TRBV6-5 with TRBJ1-6, with no clear D. Germline assignment: CDR1 MNHEY and CDR2 SVGAGI. V was shortened by 0 bases and J by 7 bases, with 10 bases between the two germline ends. This CDR3 has 15 residues. This CDR3 is CASSYSYVPNSPLHF. As DNA, the CDR3 is TGTGCCAGCAGTTACTCGTACGTGCCCAATTCACCCCTCCACTTT.

The chain recombines TRBV7-6 with TRBJ2-7; TRBD2 matches at 15 bases. CDR3 length equals 18 residues. Germline V lookup: CDR1 SGHVS, CDR2 FNYEAQ. V was pared by 0 bases and J by 0 bases, with 3 bases of the junction left unmatched. The CDR3 spells CASSLAGLAGGLSYEQYF. The CDR3 DNA is TGTGCCAGCAGCTTAGCGGGACTAGCGGGGGGCCTCTCCTACGAGCAGTACTTC.

V is TRBV3-1 (or the pseudogene TRBV3-2) and J is TRBJ1-4, with D perhaps TRBD1 (5 bases). Deletions cut 0 bases from V and 4 bases from J, with 9 bases between. The V gene's germline CDR1 is LGHDT and CDR2 YNNKEL (reference sequence). The CDR3 loop spans 15 amino acids. CDR3 DNA sequence: TGTGCCAGCAGCCAAGATGCAGGGAGTAATGAAAAACTGTTTTTT. Its translation: CASSQDAGSNEKLFF.

The CDR3 is CASNRQGSDSPLHF. The DNA of the CDR3 is TGTGCCAGCAATCGACAGGGTAGTGATTCACCCCTCCACTTT. The chain joins TRBV6-5 to TRBJ1-6; the match to TRBD1 covers 7 bases. V lost 7 bases and J lost 8; bases outside the gene matches: 8. CDR3 length: 14 residues. CDR1 is MNHEY and CDR2 is SVGAGI in the germline V gene.

CDR3: CASSLRGGATMNTEAFF. CDR3 bases: TGTGCCAGCAGCCTCAGGGGGGGCGCAACTATGAACACTGAAGCTTTCTTT. The chain has TRBV11-2 and TRBJ1-1, with 7 positions matching TRBD1. The CDR3 spans 17 residues. Trimming took 5 bases from V and 0 from J; bases not matched to a gene: 12. Germline CDR1 SGHAT, CDR2 FQNNGV.

The rearrangement joins TRBV12-3 or TRBV12-4 to TRBJ2-7, with 10 bases matching TRBD1. The CDR3 has 13 amino acids. V trimming: 6 bases; J trimming: 5 bases; junction bases outside the gene matches: 4. The CDR3 sequence: CASRRDRGHEQYF. The CDR3 DNA reads as TGTGCCAGCAGGCGGGACAGGGGACACGAGCAGTACTTC.

This chain connects TRBV11-2 to TRBJ1-2; no clear D gene. The CDR3 totals 16 residues. Looked up from germline, CDR1 is SGHAT and CDR2 is FQNNGV. Trimming removed 0 bases from V and 0 bases from J, with 11 bases in between. CDR3 DNA: TGTGCCAGCAGCTTAGATTGGAGGACCACTAACTATGGCTACACCTTC. It yields the protein CASSLDWRTTNYGYTF.

The V call is TRBV6-5, the J call TRBJ1-1; maybe TRBD1 (5 bases). This CDR3 spans 12 amino acids. V lost 4 bases to trimming and J lost 7 bases, with 10 bases between them. Germline assignment: CDR1 MNHEY and CDR2 SVGAGI. In nucleotides, the CDR3 is TGTGCCAGCAGTTCCGGGACGTTTGAAGCTTTCTTT. Amino acids: CASSSGTFEAFF.

The chain combines TRBV5-5 with TRBJ1-5; the D gene is possibly TRBD1 (6 bases). V gave up 3 bases and J gave up 0 bases, with 16 bases separating them. CDR3 length: 17 residues. CDR1 SGHKS and CDR2 YYEKEE come from the germline V gene (reference sequence). CDR3 bases: TGTGCCAGCAGCTGGGGTACAGGGCTTTATAGCAATCAGCCCCAGCATTTT. Translated, it gives CASSWGTGLYSNQPQHF.

V gene TRBV3-1 (or the pseudogene TRBV3-2) combines with J gene TRBJ2-7; 7 positions agree with TRBD1. From germline, CDR1 is LGHDT and CDR2 YNNKEL (reference sequence). With 4 bases clipped from V and 4 bases from J, the junction kept 4 bases outside the gene matches. CDR3 length: 13 amino acids. The CDR3 is CASSRQGPYEQYF. CDR3 coding DNA: TGTGCCAGCAGCCGACAGGGTCCTTACGAGCAGTACTTC.

This clone occurred once. The chain is built from TRBV7-8 and TRBJ1-5, with 8 bases matching TRBD1. The germline CDR1 and CDR2 sequences are SGHVS and FQNEAQ. This CDR3 region has 13 residues. Trimming cost V 5 bases and J 7 bases; bases outside gene matches: 4. The CDR3 reads CASSPDRGQPQHF. The CDR3 DNA reads TGTGCCAGCAGCCCCGACAGGGGCCAGCCCCAGCATTTT.

CDR3 in amino acids: CASSIGTGTEAFF. The CDR3 nucleotides read TGCGCCAGCAGCATAGGGACTGGGACTGAAGCTTTCTTT. The chain links TRBV10-1 to TRBJ1-1; TRBD1 is a possible D gene (5 bases). V was trimmed by 6 bases and J by 5 bases, leaving 13 bases between them. The germline gives CDR1 WNHNN, CDR2 SYGVQD (reference sequence). The CDR3 spans 13 residues.

The chain couples TRBV3-1 (or the pseudogene TRBV3-2) to TRBJ2-4, with 9 bases fitting TRBD2. The germline V gene encodes CDR1 LGHDT and CDR2 YNNKEL (reference sequence). Trimming took 6 bases from V and 5 from J; bases not matched to a gene: 20. The CDR3 consists of 19 residues. The CDR3 nucleotides are TGTGCCAGCAGTCCGGAGGAAGGGGGCGCGGGGGGGTTCGAAAACATTCAGTACTTC. As protein: CASSPEEGGAGGFENIQYF.